The rows below give T cell receptor beta chains drawn from one sample of a study of blood T cell repertoires in COVID-19. Repertoires were generated with immunoSEQ multiplex PCR, while TCRdb's copy carries only in-frame clones and drops some. This sample has over 200,000 clones, with about 90% found just once. Sequencing used PBMCs or T cells enriched from blood (not recorded which). These receptors all come from a man aged 30 to 39 who had recovered from COVID-19. Each CDR3 is given with its conserved first and last residue. Fields, in order: CDR3 protein, CDR3 DNA, J gene, V gene, D gene, clone size. A D gene is named only where the DNA matches it firmly. Only some rows state a clone size, as once, few, many or a class for expanded clones.

cdr3_aa: CASSIVLLDRSNSPLHF; cdr3_nt: TGTGCCAGTAGTATCGTCCTCCTGGACAGGTCGAATTCACCCCTCCACTTT; j_call: TRBJ1-6; v_call: TRBV19; d_call: TRBD1; clone_size: NA
cdr3_aa: CASSVADLNYGYTF; cdr3_nt: TGTGCCAGCAGCGTAGCGGACTTAAACTATGGCTACACCTTC; j_call: TRBJ1-2; v_call: TRBV9; d_call: NA; clone_size: NA
cdr3_aa: CASSLWGGPEAFF; cdr3_nt: TGTGCCAGCAGTCTGTGGGGGGGCCCTGAAGCTTTCTTT; j_call: TRBJ1-1; v_call: TRBV12-3/TRBV12-4; d_call: NA; clone_size: NA
cdr3_aa: CSASAGTSGRNYEQYF; cdr3_nt: TGCAGTGCTAGTGCAGGGACTAGCGGGAGGAACTACGAGCAGTACTTC; j_call: TRBJ2-7; v_call: TRBV20-1; d_call: TRBD2; clone_size: NA
cdr3_aa: CASSSTGDQPQHF; cdr3_nt: TGCGCCAGCAGCTCGACAGGGGATCAGCCCCAGCATTTT; j_call: TRBJ1-5; v_call: TRBV5-1; d_call: TRBD1; clone_size: few
cdr3_aa: CASSRLPSSYEQYF; cdr3_nt: TGTGCCAGCAGTCGCCTCCCGAGCTCCTACGAGCAGTACTTC; j_call: TRBJ2-7; v_call: TRBV28; d_call: NA; clone_size: NA
cdr3_aa: CAWSVRTNEQYF; cdr3_nt: TGTGCCTGGAGTGTACGGACAAACGAGCAGTACTTC; j_call: TRBJ2-7; v_call: TRBV30; d_call: NA; clone_size: NA
cdr3_aa: CASSLDLAGGYEQYF; cdr3_nt: TGTGCCAGCAGCTTAGATCTAGCGGGGGGCTACGAGCAGTACTTC; j_call: TRBJ2-7; v_call: TRBV11-2; d_call: TRBD2; clone_size: NA
cdr3_aa: CASSTQRGGRFYNEQFF; cdr3_nt: TGTGCCAGTAGTACCCAGCGGGGGGGCCGATTTTACAATGAGCAGTTCTTC; j_call: TRBJ2-1; v_call: TRBV19; d_call: TRBD2; clone_size: NA
cdr3_aa: CASSLDFSGYTGELFF; cdr3_nt: TGTGCCAGCAGCTTAGATTTTTCAGGGTACACCGGGGAGCTGTTTTTT; j_call: TRBJ2-2; v_call: TRBV7-2; d_call: NA; clone_size: NA
cdr3_aa: CASSLAIYTGVGANVLTF; cdr3_nt: TGTGCCAGCAGCTTAGCAATATATACAGGGGTTGGGGCCAACGTCCTGACTTTC; j_call: TRBJ2-6; v_call: TRBV7-2; d_call: TRBD1; clone_size: NA
cdr3_aa: CASSLKGTAYNEQFF; cdr3_nt: TGTGCCAGCAGCTTAAAAGGGACAGCCTACAATGAGCAGTTCTTC; j_call: TRBJ2-1; v_call: TRBV11-1; d_call: TRBD1; clone_size: NA
cdr3_aa: CASSLGGGRGTNYGYTF; cdr3_nt: TGTGCCAGCAGCTTAGGCGGGGGGCGGGGAACTAACTATGGCTACACCTTC; j_call: TRBJ1-2; v_call: TRBV13; d_call: NA; clone_size: NA
cdr3_aa: CATSTGKTSGANVLTF; cdr3_nt: TGTGCCACCAGTACAGGGAAAACCTCTGGGGCCAACGTCCTGACTTTC; j_call: TRBJ2-6; v_call: TRBV24-1; d_call: NA; clone_size: NA
cdr3_aa: CASSLEGVGYLGNTIYF; cdr3_nt: TGTGCCAGCAGCTTAGAGGGGGTAGGGTATTTGGGAAACACCATATATTTT; j_call: TRBJ1-3; v_call: TRBV7-2; d_call: NA; clone_size: once
cdr3_aa: CASSVEGGSFSGANVLTF; cdr3_nt: TGTGCCAGCAGTGTTGAGGGTGGGTCCTTCTCTGGGGCCAACGTCCTGACTTTC; j_call: TRBJ2-6; v_call: TRBV6-1; d_call: NA; clone_size: NA
cdr3_aa: CASSDRDTQYF; cdr3_nt: TGTGCCAGCAGTGACAGAGATACGCAGTATTTT; j_call: TRBJ2-3; v_call: TRBV27; d_call: NA; clone_size: NA
cdr3_aa: CASSKAGTGGVAYEQYF; cdr3_nt: TGTGCCAGCAGCAAGGCCGGGACAGGGGGCGTAGCATACGAGCAGTACTTC; j_call: TRBJ2-7; v_call: TRBV7-6; d_call: TRBD1; clone_size: once
cdr3_aa: CASSPDIYREQYF; cdr3_nt: TGTGCCAGCAGCCCGGACATTTACCGCGAGCAGTACTTC; j_call: TRBJ2-7; v_call: TRBV5-4; d_call: NA; clone_size: NA
cdr3_aa: CASSFTSGYSTDTQYF; cdr3_nt: TGTGCCAGCAGCTTTACTAGCGGGTATAGCACAGATACGCAGTATTTT; j_call: TRBJ2-3; v_call: TRBV11-2; d_call: TRBD2; clone_size: NA
cdr3_aa: CASSPTSGGYNEQFF; cdr3_nt: TGTGCCAGCAGTCCGACTAGCGGGGGTTACAATGAGCAGTTCTTC; j_call: TRBJ2-1; v_call: TRBV25-1; d_call: TRBD2; clone_size: NA
cdr3_aa: CASSPRPAGTNTGELFF; cdr3_nt: TGTGCCAGCTCACCACGTCCGGCGGGGACGAACACCGGGGAGCTGTTTTTT; j_call: TRBJ2-2; v_call: TRBV18; d_call: NA; clone_size: NA
cdr3_aa: CASSLSRGSYEQYF; cdr3_nt: TGTGCCAGCAGTTTAAGCAGAGGCTCCTACGAGCAGTACTTC; j_call: TRBJ2-7; v_call: TRBV6-5; d_call: NA; clone_size: NA
cdr3_aa: CASSLGDRLNQPQHF; cdr3_nt: TGCGCCAGCAGCTTGGGGGACAGACTTAATCAGCCCCAGCATTTT; j_call: TRBJ1-5; v_call: TRBV5-1; d_call: TRBD1; clone_size: NA
cdr3_aa: CASSEGGGIGELFF; cdr3_nt: TGTGCCAGCAGTGAAGGGGGGGGTATCGGGGAGCTGTTTTTT; j_call: TRBJ2-2; v_call: TRBV6-1; d_call: TRBD2; clone_size: NA
cdr3_aa: CSVLSSYYNEQFF; cdr3_nt: TGCAGCGTTCTTTCTAGTTACTACAATGAGCAGTTCTTC; j_call: TRBJ2-1; v_call: TRBV29-1; d_call: NA; clone_size: NA
cdr3_aa: CASSVGGGDSSYEQYF; cdr3_nt: TGTGCCAGCAGCGTAGGTGGCGGGGACAGCTCCTACGAGCAGTACTTC; j_call: TRBJ2-7; v_call: TRBV9; d_call: NA; clone_size: NA
cdr3_aa: CASSLGGPEAFF; cdr3_nt: TGTGCCAGCAGTTTAGGTGGGCCTGAAGCTTTCTTT; j_call: TRBJ1-1; v_call: TRBV12-3/TRBV12-4; d_call: NA; clone_size: once
cdr3_aa: CASSLVGTGPSYEQYF; cdr3_nt: TGTGCCAGCAGCTTAGTAGGGACAGGGCCATCCTACGAGCAGTACTTC; j_call: TRBJ2-7; v_call: TRBV7-2; d_call: TRBD1; clone_size: once
cdr3_aa: CASSYSQRGYNEQFF; cdr3_nt: TGTGCCAGCAGTTACTCCCAGCGGGGCTACAATGAGCAGTTCTTC; j_call: TRBJ2-1; v_call: TRBV6-5; d_call: TRBD2; clone_size: NA
cdr3_aa: CASSLVPRDRETEAFF; cdr3_nt: TGTGCCAGCAGCTTAGTTCCCAGGGACAGAGAAACTGAAGCTTTCTTT; j_call: TRBJ1-1; v_call: TRBV7-9; d_call: TRBD1; clone_size: NA
cdr3_aa: CASRGTGARYGYTF; cdr3_nt: TGTGCCAGCAGGGGGACAGGGGCGAGGTATGGCTACACCTTC; j_call: TRBJ1-2; v_call: TRBV11-2; d_call: TRBD1; clone_size: NA
cdr3_aa: CASSDDSLLSDF; cdr3_nt: TGCGCCAGCAGCGACGACTCCCTTTTGTCCGACTTT; j_call: TRBJ2-3; v_call: TRBV5-1; d_call: NA; clone_size: NA
cdr3_aa: CATSREFPAGTEAFF; cdr3_nt: TGTGCCACCAGCAGAGAGTTTCCGGCGGGCACTGAAGCTTTCTTT; j_call: TRBJ1-1; v_call: TRBV15; d_call: NA; clone_size: NA
cdr3_aa: CASSLAFAGGDQETQYF; cdr3_nt: TGTGCCAGCAGCTTAGCGTTCGCGGGGGGGGACCAAGAGACCCAGTACTTC; j_call: TRBJ2-5; v_call: TRBV7-2; d_call: TRBD2; clone_size: NA
cdr3_aa: CASSILGRGDQPQHF; cdr3_nt: TGTGCCAGTAGTATTTTGGGCAGGGGTGATCAGCCCCAGCATTTT; j_call: TRBJ1-5; v_call: TRBV19; d_call: NA; clone_size: NA
cdr3_aa: CASTRDRGSAYNEQFF; cdr3_nt: TGTGCCAGTACTCGGGACAGGGGATCGGCCTACAATGAGCAGTTCTTC; j_call: TRBJ2-1; v_call: TRBV19; d_call: TRBD1; clone_size: few
cdr3_aa: CASSAQGSAYEQYF; cdr3_nt: TGTGCCAGCAGCGCTCAGGGTAGTGCCTACGAGCAGTACTTC; j_call: TRBJ2-7; v_call: TRBV7-9; d_call: NA; clone_size: few
cdr3_aa: CASSSSSGGSYNEQFF; cdr3_nt: TGCGCCAGCAGCTCTAGTAGCGGGGGCTCCTACAATGAGCAGTTCTTC; j_call: TRBJ2-1; v_call: TRBV5-1; d_call: TRBD2; clone_size: NA
cdr3_aa: CASSQDVDRDYGNTIYF; cdr3_nt: TGCGCCAGCAGTCAAGACGTGGACAGGGATTATGGAAACACCATATATTTT; j_call: TRBJ1-3; v_call: TRBV4-1; d_call: TRBD1; clone_size: NA
cdr3_aa: CASSESEVTDTQYF; cdr3_nt: TGCGCCAGCAGTGAGTCGGAGGTCACAGATACGCAGTATTTT; j_call: TRBJ2-3; v_call: TRBV10-2; d_call: NA; clone_size: NA
cdr3_aa: CASSVGGVRWETQYF; cdr3_nt: TGTGCCAGCAGCGTAGGGGGGGTACGGTGGGAGACCCAGTACTTC; j_call: TRBJ2-5; v_call: TRBV9; d_call: NA; clone_size: NA
cdr3_aa: CASSPPGTYNEQFF; cdr3_nt: TGTGCCAGCTCACCACCGGGCACCTACAATGAGCAGTTCTTC; j_call: TRBJ2-1; v_call: TRBV18; d_call: NA; clone_size: NA
cdr3_aa: CASSYSIRDRKNIQYF; cdr3_nt: TGTGCCAGCAGTTACTCTATTCGGGACAGGAAAAACATTCAGTACTTC; j_call: TRBJ2-4; v_call: TRBV6-5; d_call: TRBD1; clone_size: once
cdr3_aa: CASSLVGQGGNEQFF; cdr3_nt: TGTGCCAGCAGCTTAGTGGGGCAGGGGGGTAATGAGCAGTTCTTC; j_call: TRBJ2-1; v_call: TRBV7-2; d_call: NA; clone_size: NA
cdr3_aa: CATHRDNQPQHF; cdr3_nt: TGTGCCACCCACAGGGACAATCAGCCCCAGCATTTT; j_call: TRBJ1-5; v_call: TRBV19; d_call: NA; clone_size: NA
cdr3_aa: CAISVSEQGRNSPLHF; cdr3_nt: TGTGCCATCAGCGTAAGCGAACAGGGTAGGAATTCACCCCTCCACTTT; j_call: TRBJ1-6; v_call: TRBV10-3; d_call: NA; clone_size: NA
cdr3_aa: CASSGTQQTYEQYF; cdr3_nt: TGTGCCAGCAGTGGGACTCAACAAACCTACGAGCAGTACTTC; j_call: TRBJ2-7; v_call: TRBV28; d_call: NA; clone_size: NA
cdr3_aa: CAITSARGSTDTQYF; cdr3_nt: TGTGCCATCACGTCGGCGAGAGGAAGCACAGATACGCAGTATTTT; j_call: TRBJ2-3; v_call: TRBV10-3; d_call: NA; clone_size: NA
cdr3_aa: CASSQERTENYEQYF; cdr3_nt: TGTGCCAGCAGCCAAGAGAGGACAGAAAACTACGAGCAGTACTTC; j_call: TRBJ2-7; v_call: TRBV14; d_call: NA; clone_size: NA
cdr3_aa: CASSYTREPAEAFF; cdr3_nt: TGTGCCAGCAGTTACACTAGGGAGCCGGCTGAAGCTTTCTTT; j_call: TRBJ1-1; v_call: TRBV6-5; d_call: NA; clone_size: NA
cdr3_aa: CASSQDGRGPLHF; cdr3_nt: TGCGCCAGCAGCCAAGATGGCAGGGGGCCCCTCCACTTT; j_call: TRBJ1-6; v_call: TRBV4-3; d_call: TRBD1; clone_size: NA
cdr3_aa: CASSHPLQGLVAFF; cdr3_nt: TGCGCCAGCAGCCACCCTTTACAGGGTTTGGTGGCTTTCTTT; j_call: TRBJ1-1; v_call: TRBV4-1; d_call: NA; clone_size: once
cdr3_aa: CASSLAGTSYNEQFF; cdr3_nt: TGTGCCAGCAGCTTGGCAGGTACATCCTACAATGAGCAGTTCTTC; j_call: TRBJ2-1; v_call: TRBV5-8; d_call: NA; clone_size: NA